This is a list of T cell receptor beta chains from one sample in a study of blood T cell repertoires in COVID-19. The assay was immunoSEQ multiplex PCR, and TCRdb's table has in-frame clones only and misses some. The sample holds roughly 120,000 clones, 85% to 90% seen once. Sequencing was carried out using peripheral blood. These TCRs come from a woman between 50 and 59 years old with active or convalescent COVID-19. CDR3s include the opening cysteine and the closing phenylalanine or tryptophan. A D gene is named only where the DNA matches it firmly. For some rows the clone size is stated as once, few or many, or as a class when expanded; others skip it.

CDR3 protein,CDR3 DNA,V gene,J gene,clone size,D gene
CASSSTEPSTSGYRIAYF,TGTGCCAGCAGCTCAACCGAACCTTCGACTAGCGGGTACAGGATCGCGTACTTC,TRBV7-9,TRBJ2-7,.,TRBD2
CASSLLAGGGTGELFF,TGTGCCAGCAGTTTGCTAGCGGGAGGAGGTACCGGGGAGCTGTTTTTT,TRBV27,TRBJ2-2,.,TRBD2
CAILKGEGTEAFF,TGTGCCATCCTTAAAGGGGAAGGCACTGAAGCTTTCTTT,TRBV10-3,TRBJ1-1,.,.
CASSRGWKREGPKDTQYF,TGTGCCAGCAGCAGGGGGTGGAAGCGGGAGGGCCCGAAGGATACGCAGTATTTT,TRBV7-2,TRBJ2-3,.,TRBD2
CASSKKEGPQETQYF,TGTGCCAGCAGCAAAAAGGAGGGGCCCCAAGAGACCCAGTACTTC,TRBV21-1,TRBJ2-5,.,.
CASSQSPAGRDNEQFF,TGCGCCAGCAGTCAATCTCCAGCGGGAAGAGACAATGAGCAGTTCTTC,TRBV23-1,TRBJ2-1,.,TRBD2
CAISAEGQEAFF,TGTGCCATCAGTGCGGAGGGTCAGGAAGCTTTCTTT,TRBV10-3,TRBJ1-1,.,.
CASSPPRGGQGGTDTQYF,TGTGCCAGCTCACCACCACGCGGGGGACAGGGTGGCACAGATACGCAGTATTTT,TRBV18,TRBJ2-3,.,TRBD1
CASSPTSGSPETQYF,TGTGCCAGCAGCCCCACTAGCGGGTCACCAGAGACCCAGTACTTC,TRBV9,TRBJ2-5,.,TRBD2
CASSIQFPGQGASGANVLTF,TGTGCCAGTAGTATACAATTTCCGGGACAGGGGGCATCTGGGGCCAACGTCCTGACTTTC,TRBV19,TRBJ2-6,.,TRBD1
CAWSVDFIRQFF,TGTGCCTGGAGTGTAGATTTCATTAGGCAGTTCTTC,TRBV30,TRBJ2-1,once,.
CASSQASTLVQYF,TGCGCCAGCAGCCAAGCCTCGACACTAGTCCAGTACTTC,TRBV4-1,TRBJ2-7,.,.
CASGLVGEGTARPEETQYF,TGTGCTAGTGGTTTGGTAGGGGAGGGGACGGCGAGGCCAGAAGAGACCCAGTACTTC,TRBV12-5,TRBJ2-5,.,TRBD2
CASSQEPGGSDTQYF,TGCGCCAGCAGCCAAGAACCAGGGGGCTCAGATACGCAGTATTTT,TRBV4-3,TRBJ2-3,.,TRBD1
CASSLPGHYTEAFF,TGTGCCAGCAGTCTTCCGGGACACTACACTGAAGCTTTCTTT,TRBV28,TRBJ1-1,.,.
CASSPGLAGSGELFF,TGTGCCAGCAGCCCAGGACTAGCGGGATCCGGGGAGCTGTTTTTT,TRBV7-9,TRBJ2-2,.,TRBD2
CASSTDSFSSYNEQFF,TGTGCCAGCAGCACGGACAGTTTCAGCTCCTACAATGAGCAGTTCTTC,TRBV14,TRBJ2-1,.,.
CASSQLADQETQYF,TGCGCCAGCAGCCAACTAGCGGACCAAGAGACCCAGTACTTC,TRBV4-1,TRBJ2-5,.,TRBD2
CASTGTDYGYTF,TGTGCCAGCACCGGGACAGACTATGGCTACACCTTC,TRBV7-9,TRBJ1-2,.,TRBD1
CASSGAGAGDTGELFF,TGTGCCAGCAGCGGGGCCGGAGCGGGAGACACCGGGGAGCTGTTTTTT,TRBV7-3,TRBJ2-2,.,TRBD2
CASSYSPGDTEAFF,TGTGCCAGCAGTTACTCGCCCGGGGACACTGAAGCTTTCTTT,TRBV6-6,TRBJ1-1,few,.
CASTPRSEGNEQFF,TGTGCCAGCACGCCGCGGTCCGAAGGCAATGAGCAGTTCTTC,TRBV3-1/TRBV3-2,TRBJ2-1,.,.
CASSQGPRTGQQYF,TGCGCCAGCAGCCAAGGTCCCCGGACAGGGCAACAGTACTTC,TRBV4-1,TRBJ2-7,.,TRBD1
CASSLAGTFYEQYF,TGTGCCAGCAGCTTAGCCGGGACTTTTTACGAGCAGTACTTC,TRBV11-2,TRBJ2-7,.,.
CASSQANVGTGSAEQYF,TGCGCCAGCAGCCAAGCGAACGTAGGGACAGGGAGCGCCGAGCAGTACTTC,TRBV4-1,TRBJ2-7,.,TRBD1
CSASNREKGTDTQYF,TGCAGTGCTAGTAACAGGGAGAAGGGCACAGATACGCAGTATTTT,TRBV20-1,TRBJ2-3,.,.
CASSLAASNQPQHF,TGTGCCAGCAGCTTAGCGGCTAGCAATCAGCCCCAGCATTTT,TRBV7-9,TRBJ1-5,.,.
CASSIATGTSGYNEQFF,TGTGCCAGTAGTATCGCTACCGGGACTAGCGGCTACAATGAGCAGTTCTTC,TRBV19,TRBJ2-1,.,TRBD2
CSGKGTGARSTEAFF,TGCAGCGGTAAAGGGACAGGGGCCCGTAGCACTGAAGCTTTCTTT,TRBV29-1,TRBJ1-1,.,TRBD1
CASRAGGYEQYF,TGTGCCAGCAGAGCGGGGGGCTACGAGCAGTACTTC,TRBV6-5,TRBJ2-7,once,TRBD2
CASSQPAPNQPQHF,TGTGCCAGCAGCCAACCCGCGCCAAATCAGCCCCAGCATTTT,TRBV28,TRBJ1-5,.,.
CSASTGRDQPQHF,TGCAGTGCCAGTACAGGGCGCGATCAGCCCCAGCATTTT,TRBV20-1,TRBJ1-5,few,.
CASSQGMNTEAFF,TGTGCCAGCAGTCAGGGGATGAACACTGAAGCTTTCTTT,TRBV6-5,TRBJ1-1,.,.
CASSPSVGDARYEQYF,TGTGCCAGCAGTCCTAGCGTGGGGGACGCGAGATACGAGCAGTACTTC,TRBV27,TRBJ2-7,.,.
CASSIQYEQFF,TGTGCCAGTAGTATACAGTATGAGCAGTTCTTC,TRBV19,TRBJ2-1,.,.
CASLRPGHTETQYF,TGTGCCAGCTTACGGCCAGGGCACACTGAGACCCAGTACTTC,TRBV6-5,TRBJ2-5,.,.
CASSSPRLAGVEFF,TGTGCCAGCAGTTCACCCCGATTAGCGGGAGTGGAGTTCTTC,TRBV6-2/TRBV6-3,TRBJ2-1,.,TRBD2
CASSEGGNYGYTF,TGTGCCAGCAGCGAGGGAGGGAACTATGGCTACACCTTC,TRBV9,TRBJ1-2,.,.
CASAGREGQETQYF,TGTGCCAGCGCGGGGAGGGAGGGTCAAGAGACCCAGTACTTC,TRBV28,TRBJ2-5,.,TRBD2
CASSEALGLAGGGHISSEQFF,TGTGCCAGCAGTGAAGCGTTGGGACTAGCGGGTGGAGGACACATCAGCAGTGAGCAGTTCTTC,TRBV2,TRBJ2-1,.,TRBD2
CASSPGTGDGDTQYF,TGTGCCAGCAGCCCCGGGACAGGGGACGGGGATACGCAGTATTTT,TRBV7-3,TRBJ2-3,.,TRBD1
CSVDWVRATYNEQFF,TGCAGCGTTGATTGGGTCAGGGCGACCTACAATGAGCAGTTCTTC,TRBV29-1,TRBJ2-1,once,.
CASSFGQAYGQYF,TGTGCCAGCAGCTTCGGACAAGCCTACGGGCAGTACTTC,TRBV7-8,TRBJ2-7,few,.
CASSRRLAGELFF,TGTGCCAGCAGTCGTCGACTAGCCGGGGAGCTGTTTTTT,TRBV28,TRBJ2-2,.,.
CASSYSRDREAFF,TGTGCCAGCAGTTACAGCCGGGACAGAGAAGCTTTCTTT,TRBV6-5,TRBJ1-1,.,TRBD1
CASSDSTGVGDGYTF,TGTGCCAGCAGTGACTCGACAGGGGTCGGAGATGGCTACACCTTC,TRBV6-4,TRBJ1-2,.,TRBD1
CASSLDPGTGTSYGYTF,TGCGCCAGCAGCTTGGACCCTGGGACAGGCACCTCCTATGGCTACACCTTC,TRBV5-1,TRBJ1-2,few,TRBD1
CASSSGTSGTNREQFF,TGTGCCAGCAGTTCCGGGACTAGCGGGACGAACAGGGAGCAGTTCTTC,TRBV27,TRBJ2-1,.,TRBD2
CASSVVGLAGGTGELFF,TGTGCCAGCAGCGTAGTAGGCCTAGCGGGAGGCACCGGGGAGCTGTTTTTT,TRBV9,TRBJ2-2,.,TRBD2
CATSDRLAGGVTQETQYF,TGTGCCACCAGTGACCGATTAGCGGGAGGGGTAACCCAAGAGACCCAGTACTTC,TRBV24-1,TRBJ2-5,.,TRBD2
CASRQQGSHEQYF,TGTGCCAGCCGTCAACAGGGATCCCACGAGCAGTACTTC,TRBV12-3/TRBV12-4,TRBJ2-7,once,.
CASSLRSTSTDTQYF,TGTGCCAGCAGCCTGCGCTCCACCAGCACAGATACGCAGTATTTT,TRBV7-2,TRBJ2-3,once,.
CASSANRVPGNTIYF,TGTGCCAGCAGCGCAAACAGGGTCCCTGGAAACACCATATATTTT,TRBV7-2,TRBJ1-3,.,.
CASSPTGRELVNEQFF,TGTGCCAGCAGTCCCACCGGGCGGGAGTTGGTCAATGAGCAGTTCTTC,TRBV28,TRBJ2-1,.,TRBD2
CAWKRLAGELFF,TGTGCCTGGAAGCGCTTGGCCGGGGAGCTGTTTTTT,TRBV30,TRBJ2-2,.,.
CASPVPETQYF,TGTGCCAGCCCCGTCCCAGAGACCCAGTACTTC,TRBV3-1/TRBV3-2,TRBJ2-5,.,.
CASSSGATEAFF,TGTGCCAGCAGTTCCGGTGCTACTGAAGCTTTCTTT,TRBV27,TRBJ1-1,once,.
CASSHLGTGIYEQYF,TGTGCCAGCAGCCACCTGGGGACAGGGATATACGAGCAGTACTTC,TRBV7-8,TRBJ2-7,.,TRBD1
CASSLSDRINQPQHF,TGTGCCAGCAGTTTATCCGACAGGATTAATCAGCCCCAGCATTTT,TRBV28,TRBJ1-5,.,.